A single sample is the source of the 32 T cell receptor beta chains below, sequenced in a study of metastatic and nonmetastatic thyroid tumors. Patients underwent thyroid surgery, and none had received any treatment before it. TCRdb reprocessed the PCR reads using MiXCR. The table includes roughly 21,000 clones, over 25% detected once. What was sequenced was blood. Receptors originate from a female donor with papillary thyroid cancer or a benign thyroid nodule (not recorded which). Some clones in this sample may be carry-over from other donors' samples.

The V call is TRBV4-1, the J call TRBJ2-7; TRBD2 agrees at 10 bases. The CDR3 sequence is 16 residues long. Trimming cost V 0 bases and J 6 bases; bases outside gene matches: 8. Germline CDR1 and CDR2: MGHRA and YSYEKL. The CDR3 bases are TGCGCCAGCAGCCAAGAAAGTCCCGGACTAGCGGTCGAGCAGTACTTC. Translating it yields CASSQESPGLAVEQYF.

V usage is TRBV20-1 and J usage is TRBJ1-2, with D unresolved. This CDR3 has 13 residues. The germline V gene has CDR1 DFQATT and CDR2 SNEGSKA (reference sequence). V dropped 4 bases and J dropped 0 bases, with 9 bases sitting between them. The CDR3 DNA follows: TGCAGTGCTAAGGTATTAGCTAACTATGGCTACACCTTC. It yields the protein CSAKVLANYGYTF.

There are a few counts of this clone. The chain uses TRBV6-1 and TRBJ1-2; 10 positions match TRBD1. The CDR3 covers 14 residues. CDR1 and CDR2 (germline): MNHNS, SASEGT. Trimming removed 10 bases from V and 9 bases from J; junction bases left unmatched: 14. The CDR3 is CATRRGTGVSSYTF. The CDR3 nucleotides are TGTGCCACCCGGCGAGGGACAGGGGTTTCGAGCTACACCTTC.

This clone has more than one count but fewer than ten. A much larger clone differs from this one at a single base, so this may be a read error. Here the CDR3 omits its conserved ending phenylalanine or tryptophan, so a read error is the likely source. This rearrangement joins TRBV10-1 to TRBJ2-7, with TRBD2 identical over 12 bases. The CDR3 is made up of 16 amino acids. CDR1 WNHNN and CDR2 SYGVQD come from the germline V gene (reference sequence). CDR3 in DNA: TGCGCCGGCAGTCCCAGTCTAGCGGGAGGGCGCTACGAGCAGTACCTC. Translating gives CAGSPSLAGGRYEQYL.

The table lists this clone with many counts. The genes are TRBV7-3 and TRBJ2-7; TRBD2 aligns across 9 bases. Germline trimming cut 0 bases from V and 5 bases from J; bases unmatched to any gene: 5. CDR3 size: 15 residues. Germline V gene sequence: CDR1 SGHTA, CDR2 FQGTGA. The CDR3 DNA sequence: TGTGCCAGCAGCTTAACAGCGGGGGGCTCTAACGAGCAGTACTTC. Residues: CASSLTAGGSNEQYF.

The chain is built from TRBV6-4 and TRBJ2-3; D gene ambiguous. CDR1 MRHNA and CDR2 SNTAGT come from the germline V gene. V lost 3 bases to trimming and J lost 2 bases, with 9 bases between them. This CDR3 spans 14 amino acids. In DNA form, the CDR3 reads TGTGCCAGCAGTGAGTCCGGGCCCACAGATACGCAGTATTTT. Translation: CASSESGPTDTQYF.

With respect to this clone: One end of the junction does not line up with germline, which may come from a read error. Within the sample, other DNA sequences also encode this same CDR3. This sequence joins TRBV5-8 and TRBJ2-3; 9 bases fit TRBD2. Germline CDR1 and CDR2: SGHTS and YDEGEE. CDR3 length: 15 amino acids. In DNA form, the CDR3 reads TGTGCCAGCAGCCTGCGGCGGGGGGGCACAGATACGCAGTATTTC. Amino acid sequence: CASSLRRGGTDTQYF.

This clone was observed many times. The rearrangement uses TRBV4-3 and TRBJ2-1; 7 nucleotides agree with TRBD2. Germline V gene sequence: CDR1 LGHNA, CDR2 YSLEER. V lost 0 bases, J lost 3 bases, and 5 bases stayed unmatched. CDR3 length: 16 amino acids. The CDR3 loop is CASSQDPSGIYNEQFF. The CDR3 region has the DNA TGCGCCAGCAGCCAAGATCCAAGCGGGATCTACAATGAGCAGTTCTTC.

This clone has ten or more counts. Just one base apart from a much larger clone, this may be a read error. Additional DNA sequences in this sample encode the identical CDR3. The chain couples TRBV3-1 to TRBJ1-2, with 7 positions matching TRBD1. Germline assignment: CDR1 LGHDT and CDR2 YNNKEL (reference sequence). The CDR3 contains 15 residues. CDR3 in DNA: TGTGCCAGCAGCCAAAGCGACAGGGTACGGTATGGCTACACCTTT. This sequence encodes CASSQSDRVRYGYTF.

Many counts were recorded for this clone. The chain has TRBV12-3 or TRBV12-4 and TRBJ2-3; 13 nucleotides match TRBD2. The V segment lost 5 bases and the J segment 0 bases; nucleotides outside the gene matches: 5. The CDR3 contains 17 residues. CDR3 nucleotide sequence: TGTGCCAGCAGTCGGACTAGCGGGAGACGAAGCACAGATACGCAGTATTTT. It yields the protein CASSRTSGRRSTDTQYF.

This clone is deemed medium-sized. V gene TRBV24-1 combines with J gene TRBJ2-1, with a weak D call TRBD1 (6 bases). The CDR3 extends over 17 amino acids. CDR1 and CDR2 (germline): KGHDR, SFDVKD. Trimming stripped 2 bases from V and 2 bases from J, with 15 bases between. Written as DNA, the CDR3 is TGTGCCACCAGTGATTCACGAGGGGGTTTCACCTACAATGAGCAGTTCTTC. It yields the protein CATSDSRGGFTYNEQFF.

This clone appeared many times. This chain connects TRBV6-4 to TRBJ2-3, with TRBD1 as a possible D gene (5 bases). V lost 2 bases to trimming and J lost 0 bases, with 9 bases between them. The CDR3 totals 15 residues. Germline CDR1 MRHNA, CDR2 SNTAGT. Here the CDR3 DNA reads TGTGCCAGCAGTGACGACAGCTCTAGCACAGATACGCAGTATTTT. Protein sequence: CASSDDSSSTDTQYF.

This clone came up many times. The chain uses TRBV7-2 and TRBJ2-7, with D possibly TRBD1 on 6 matching bases. Between the trimmed V and J ends, which lost 2 bases and 0 bases, there was a span of 20 bases. CDR3 size: 18 residues. The V gene's germline CDR1 is SGHTA and CDR2 FQGNSA. This CDR3 reads CASSLLMQGRYNSYEQYF. The CDR3 nucleotides are TGTGCCAGCAGCTTATTAATGCAGGGGCGGTACAACTCCTACGAGCAGTACTTC.

J is TRBJ2-5 and V is TRBV5-1; D tentatively fits TRBD1 or TRBD2 (5 bases each). Trimming cost V 5 bases and J 3 bases, with 11 bases left between them. Germline V gene lookup returns CDR1 SGHRS and CDR2 YFSETQ. The CDR3 is made up of 13 amino acids. The CDR3 nucleotides are TGCGCCAGCAGGCGGGCGACAGAAGAGACCCAGTACTTC. Translating gives CASRRATEETQYF.

The rearrangement links TRBV27 to TRBJ2-7; TRBD2 aligns across 8 bases. The junction had 19 bases not matched to a gene; V was cut back by 8 bases and J by 7 bases. This CDR3 has 16 amino acids. Germline V gene data show CDR1 as MNHEY and CDR2 as SMNVEV (reference sequence). CDR3 protein: CASSTQGSGGPREQYF. The CDR3 coding sequence is TGTGCCAGCTCGACCCAGGGGTCGGGAGGGCCGAGGGAGCAGTACTTC.

This clone came up many times. The V and J genes are TRBV18 and TRBJ2-1, with 11 bases fitting TRBD2. The CDR3 runs 18 residues. Trimming removed 4 bases from V and 0 bases from J; junction bases left unmatched: 8. Per the germline V gene, CDR1 is KGHSH and CDR2 is LQKENI. The CDR3 DNA is TGTGCCAGCTCACGCGGGACTAGCGGCCCCCTCTCCTACAATGAGCAGTTCTTC. It yields the protein CASSRGTSGPLSYNEQFF.

A remark on this clone: At one of its ends the junction is not consistent with the germline gene, which may arise from a read error. The chain recombines TRBV6-1 with TRBJ1-5; weak D call: TRBD1 (6 bases). The germline V gene encodes CDR1 MNHNS and CDR2 SASEGT. The CDR3 loop spans 16 amino acids. The CDR3 DNA reads TGTTCCAGCAGTCCCCTTCGGGGGCGCGACTATCAGCCCCAGCATTTT. Protein product: CSSSPLRGRDYQPQHF.

This clone was recorded many times. This sequence joins TRBV18 and TRBJ1-1, with unresolved D. CDR3 length: 16 residues. Germline values: CDR1 KGHSH, CDR2 LQKENI. Trimming removed 4 bases from V and 0 bases from J, with 15 bases in between. The CDR3 DNA sequence: TGTGCCAGCTCACAACGGGAGGGTGTTATGAACACTGAAGCTTTCTTT. This encodes CASSQREGVMNTEAFF.

This clone was seen ten or more times. A much bigger clone sits one base away, suggesting this may be a read error. In the same sample, other DNA sequences code for this CDR3. The chain is built from TRBV30 and TRBJ1-4, with D unclear. Per the germline V gene, CDR1 is GTSNPN and CDR2 is SVGIG (reference sequence). CDR3 size: 15 residues. CDR3 protein: CAWGVGGVAPEKLFF. CDR3 sequence (DNA): TGTGCCTGGGGTGTGGGCGGGGTAGCCCCTGAAAAACTGTTTTTT.

This clone appeared many times. The chain links TRBV2 to TRBJ2-2; 12 bases match TRBD1. This CDR3 has 15 residues. Per the germline V gene, CDR1 is SNHLY and CDR2 is FYNNEI. Trimming took 5 bases from V and 6 from J; bases not matched to a gene: 4. CDR3 sequence reads: CASSIRDRGPGELFF. The CDR3 DNA reads TGTGCCAGCAGTATCCGGGACAGGGGGCCCGGGGAGCTGTTTTTT. Filled out from reference TRBV2 and TRBJ2-2, the complete variable domain reads EPEVTQTPSHQVTQMGQEVILRCVPISNHLYFYWYRQILGQKVEFLVSFYNNEISEKSEIFDDQFSVERPDGSNFTLKIRSTKLEDSAMYFCASSIRDRGPGELFFGEGSRLTVL.

This clone has just one count. The chain is built from TRBV5-6 and TRBJ2-7; no reliable D call. This CDR3 spans 12 amino acids. CDR1 and CDR2 from the germline V gene are SGHDT and YYEEEE. V lost 1 base to trimming and J lost 2 bases, with 4 bases between them. Written as DNA, the CDR3 is TGTGCCAGCAGCTTGACCCCCTACGAGCAGTACTTC. This encodes CASSLTPYEQYF.

Ten or more counts support this clone. The chain has TRBV6-2 or TRBV6-3 and TRBJ1-1; D remains unclear. Deletions cut 6 bases from V and 1 base from J, with 9 bases between. Germline V CDR1 and CDR2: MNHEY, SVGEGT. The CDR3 sequence is 13 residues long. The CDR3 bases are TGTGCCAGCAGCTCAAGCGAGAACACTGAAGCTTTCTTT. Amino acid sequence: CASSSSENTEAFF.

DNA of the CDR3: TGTGCCAGTCGACAGGGGCCGAACTACGAGCAGTACTTC. This codes for CASRQGPNYEQYF. The rearrangement links TRBV19 to TRBJ2-7, with 8 bases aligning to TRBD1. Germline CDR1 and CDR2: LNHDA and SQIVND (reference sequence). The CDR3 covers 13 residues. Losses at the gene ends were 8 bases for V and 3 bases for J; bases not matched to a gene: 6.

The chain employs TRBV28 and TRBJ1-6, with D maybe TRBD1 (5 bases). Deletions cut 2 bases from V and 7 bases from J, with 15 bases between. This CDR3 comprises 16 residues. Germline V gene data show CDR1 as MDHEN and CDR2 as SYDVKM. DNA for the CDR3: TGTGCCAGCAGTTTAGATCCGGACACCCGGAATTCACCCCTCCACTTT. It translates to CASSLDPDTRNSPLHF.

This clone showed up many times. This rearrangement joins TRBV28 to TRBJ1-5; the match to TRBD1 covers 9 bases. The V and J ends lost 3 bases and 2 bases, in that order; junction bases with no gene match: 5. This CDR3 contains 16 residues. Germline V gene data show CDR1 as MDHEN and CDR2 as SYDVKM. In nucleotides, the CDR3 is TGTGCCAGCAGTTTCCTGGGACAGGGCGGCAATCAGCCCCAGCATTTT. This encodes CASSFLGQGGNQPQHF.

This clone was observed at least ten times. This rearrangement joins TRBV10-3 to TRBJ2-5; TRBD1 is a possible D gene (5 bases). The V gene's germline CDR1 is ENHRY and CDR2 SYGVKD. CDR3 length equals 13 residues. V gave up 6 bases and J gave up 2 bases, with 10 bases separating them. CDR3 in amino acids: CAISGHEQETQYF. In nucleotides, the CDR3 is TGTGCCATCAGCGGACACGAACAAGAGACCCAGTACTTC.

This sequence joins TRBV19 and TRBJ2-2; TRBD1 might be the D (5 bases). CDR1 LNHDA and CDR2 SQIVND come from the germline V gene (reference sequence). Trimming removed 9 bases at V and 7 bases at J, with 18 bases between. The CDR3 spans 14 residues. The CDR3 bases are TGTGCCAGCATTTTTCAGGGTCGGCACGGGGAGCTGTTTTTT. It codes for CASIFQGRHGELFF.

The chain carries TRBV6-5 and TRBJ1-2; D unclear. V lost 0 bases and J 4 bases, leaving 12 bases between the germline ends. There are 15 residues in the CDR3. Germline V gene sequence: CDR1 MNHEY, CDR2 SVGAGI. The CDR3, as DNA: TGTGCCAGCAGTTACTCGGCCGGGCCCCCCTATGGCTACACCTTC. Its translation: CASSYSAGPPYGYTF.

The chain links TRBV4-3 to TRBJ2-7; 12 bases agree with TRBD2. The CDR3 spans 16 residues. The germline CDR1 and CDR2 sequences are LGHNA and YSLEER. V lost 0 bases, J lost 7 bases, and 7 bases stayed unmatched. CDR3 coding DNA: TGCGCCAGCAGCCAAGATCGACTAGCGGGAGTGCGTGAGCAGTACTTC. It codes for CASSQDRLAGVREQYF.

This clone was found many times. This chain uses TRBV20-1 with TRBJ2-1; tentatively, D is TRBD1 (6 bases). Looked up from germline, CDR1 is DFQATT and CDR2 is SNEGSKA (reference sequence). This CDR3 spans 14 amino acids. Trimming removed 0 bases from V and 13 bases from J, with 19 bases in between. CDR3 residues: CSARDSGTPGGQFF. DNA of the CDR3: TGCAGTGCTAGAGATAGTGGGACACCCGGAGGACAGTTCTTC.

The DNA of the CDR3 is TGTGCCAGCAGTGAAGGGACAGGTTTTTCACCCCTCCACTTT. Residues: CASSEGTGFSPLHF. The chain employs TRBV6-1 and TRBJ1-6, with 7 nucleotides matching TRBD1. There are 14 residues in the CDR3. The trim removed 1 base at V and 9 bases at J, leaving 3 bases unmatched. In germline, CDR1 is MNHNS, CDR2 SASEGT.

There are a few counts of this clone. The chain has TRBV6-6 and TRBJ2-7; 7 positions agree with TRBD1. V lost 0 bases and J lost 5; bases outside the gene matches: 10. This CDR3 is 16 amino acids long. The germline gives CDR1 MNHNY, CDR2 SVGAGI (reference sequence). DNA for the CDR3: TGTGCCAGCAGTTACTCCGGCAACCCCGACAGGGACGAGCAGTACTTC. Translation: CASSYSGNPDRDEQYF.